The clone carrying this T cell receptor beta chain appeared once. The antigen is undetermined. The data were obtained in a study of siplizumab effects on memory and regulatory T cells. Clones were sequenced by immunoSEQ multiplex PCR, and TCRdb holds only the in-frame ones, with some missing. The repertoire holds more than 85,000 clones, with just under 95% as singletons. CDR1 is MNHEY and CDR2 is SVGAGI in the germline V gene. CDR3 length equals 14 residues. V was clipped by 6 bases and J by 4 bases, with 13 bases between them. Whole-study results and caveats: Unstimulated naive T cells seemed to show more diversity than memory cells did, and they also seemed to be among the major contributors to the alloresponse. Reactions containing siplizumab showed mappable alloreactive CD4+ clones averaging about 66% Treg-derived, versus 25% to 30% in controls. Memory cells that were CD4+ and unstimulated gave rise to alloreactive sequences, which siplizumab significantly reduced. A small minority of alloreactive clones were mapped to unstimulated subsets.

The genes are TRBV6-5 and TRBJ1-3; TRBD1 might be the D (6 bases). Sequenced sample: CD4+ T cells sorted from blood. This receptor was identified in a human donor in good health. In DNA, the CDR3 is TGTGCCAGCAGGGCCCCGGGGACAGGAAACACCATATATTTT. Translation gives CASRAPGTGNTIYF.